The 5 T cell receptor beta chains presented below share a single source sample, sequenced in a study of blood T cell repertoires in COVID-19. Sequenced by immunoSEQ multiplex PCR; TCRdb stores in-frame clones only, minus some. The data contain about 40,000 clones, about 85% of them seen just once; the ten biggest clones take up more than 15%. Sequencing was carried out using peripheral blood. The source is a man between 45 and 60 years old in a cohort sampled during active COVID-19.

The rearrangement links TRBV7-9 to TRBJ2-1; 7 bases match TRBD2. The CDR3 consists of 15 residues. V lost 1 base, J lost 3 bases, and 3 bases stayed unmatched. Germline assignment: CDR1 SEHNR and CDR2 FQNEAQ (reference sequence). CDR3: CASSLVGTIYNEQFF. CDR3 DNA sequence: TGTGCCAGCAGCTTAGTAGGGACTATCTACAATGAGCAGTTCTTC. The full variable domain, in which reference TRBV7-9 and TRBJ2-1 provide the parts outside the CDR3, is DTGVSQNPRHKITKRGQNVTFRCDPISEHNRLYWYRQTLGQGPEFLTYFQNEAQLEKSRLLSDRFSAERPKGSFSTLEIQRTEQGDSAMYLCASSLVGTIYNEQFFGPGTRLTVL.

The V gene is TRBV10-3, the J gene TRBJ1-1, with TRBD1 matching 10 bases. The CDR3 consists of 13 residues. Germline V gene data show CDR1 as ENHRY and CDR2 as SYGVKD. V was pared by 10 bases and J by 0 bases, with 2 bases of the junction left unmatched. CDR3 sequence reads: CATGQGLNTEAFF. The CDR3 region has the DNA TGTGCCACGGGACAGGGGCTGAACACTGAAGCTTTCTTT.

This chain joins TRBV5-1 and TRBJ1-5, with D tentatively TRBD1 (6 bases). Germline CDR1 reads SGHRS; CDR2 reads YFSETQ. Deletions cut 4 bases from V and 4 bases from J, with 15 bases between. The CDR3 contains 15 residues. CDR3 amino acids: CASSPGGTSNQPQHF. Written as DNA, the CDR3 is TGCGCCAGCAGCCCGGGGGGGACAAGTAATCAGCCCCAGCATTTT. Looking up the rest from reference TRBV5-1 and TRBJ1-5 gives the full variable domain: KAGVTQTPRYLIKTRGQQVTLSCSPISGHRSVSWYQQTPGQGLQFLFEYFSETQRNKGNFPGRFSGRQFSNSRSEMNVSTLELGDSALYLCASSPGGTSNQPQHFGDGTRLSIL.

This clone was seen a single time. The chain uses TRBV30 and TRBJ2-5; D possibly corresponds to TRBD1 (7 bases). The CDR3 contains 13 residues. The germline gives CDR1 GTSNPN, CDR2 SVGIG (reference sequence). Trimming pared 3 bases from V and 5 bases from J, leaving 13 bases between. CDR3: CAWRLQGRETQYF. CDR3 in DNA: TGTGCCTGGAGACTACAGGGGAGGGAGACCCAGTACTTC.

The J gene is TRBJ2-7, the V gene TRBV4-3; 7 bases are a match to TRBD2. The germline V gene encodes CDR1 LGHNA and CDR2 YSLEER. The CDR3 totals 17 residues. With 0 bases clipped from V and 1 base from J, the junction kept 9 bases outside the gene matches. This CDR3 reads CASSQDSDGGSSYEQYF. CDR3 nucleotides: TGCGCCAGCAGCCAAGATTCCGACGGGGGGTCTTCCTACGAGCAGTACTTC.